A selection of T cell receptor beta chains follows, all from one sample in a study of early stage breast cancer tumors. Libraries were prepared by immunoSEQ multiplex PCR; TCRdb keeps only in-frame clonotypes and omits some of them. The sample carries around 5,400 clones, 70% recorded once. The material sequenced was breast tumor tissue. The receptors come from a person between 60 and 69 years old with breast cancer. Both conserved end residues are part of each CDR3. A D gene is named only where the DNA matches it firmly. Clone sizes are given selectively: once, few, many, or a class where the clone is expanded.

abundance: few; j_gene: TRBJ2-6; d_gene: NA; v_gene: TRBV19; CDR3nt: TGTGCCAGTAGTAGTCCCGGGGGCTCTGGGGCCAACGTCCTGACTTTC; CDR3aa: CASSSPGGSGANVLTF
abundance: NA; j_gene: TRBJ2-2; d_gene: NA; v_gene: TRBV6-6; CDR3nt: TGTGCCAGCAGCTATCCGGGACTTAGTACCGGGGAGCTGTTTTTT; CDR3aa: CASSYPGLSTGELFF
abundance: NA; j_gene: TRBJ2-1; d_gene: TRBD1; v_gene: TRBV2; CDR3nt: TGTGCCAGCACCAAGGAAGGGGGCCTGGGGGACAATGAGCAGTTCTTC; CDR3aa: CASTKEGGLGDNEQFF
abundance: NA; j_gene: TRBJ1-2; d_gene: TRBD1; v_gene: TRBV28; CDR3nt: TGTGCCATTTCACAGGGGTGGTATGGCTACACCTTC; CDR3aa: CAISQGWYGYTF
abundance: once; j_gene: TRBJ1-1; d_gene: NA; v_gene: TRBV13; CDR3nt: TGTGCCAGCCACGAGGGGGTTAACACTGAAGCTTTCTTT; CDR3aa: CASHEGVNTEAFF
abundance: NA; j_gene: TRBJ2-2; d_gene: NA; v_gene: TRBV30; CDR3nt: TGTGCCTGGAGTCCTCCGGGCGGCACCGGGGAGCTGTTTTTT; CDR3aa: CAWSPPGGTGELFF
abundance: NA; j_gene: TRBJ2-3; d_gene: NA; v_gene: TRBV21-1; CDR3nt: TGTGCCAGCAGCGTACAGGGGGAAGATACGCAGTATTTT; CDR3aa: CASSVQGEDTQYF
abundance: NA; j_gene: TRBJ2-1; d_gene: NA; v_gene: TRBV5-1; CDR3nt: TGCGCCAGCAGCGATGGTAGTGCCAATGAGCAGTTCTTC; CDR3aa: CASSDGSANEQFF
abundance: NA; j_gene: TRBJ2-7; d_gene: TRBD1; v_gene: TRBV7-8; CDR3nt: TGTGCCAGCAGCTTAGGACGGACAGGGGAGTTCGAGCAGTACTTC; CDR3aa: CASSLGRTGEFEQYF
abundance: NA; j_gene: TRBJ2-5; d_gene: NA; v_gene: TRBV12-1; CDR3nt: TGTGCCAGCAGCACGACGGACAGGGGAGCCCTCCAAGAGACCCAGTACTTC; CDR3aa: CASSTTDRGALQETQYF
abundance: medium-sized; j_gene: TRBJ1-4; d_gene: TRBD1; v_gene: TRBV7-9; CDR3nt: TGTGCCAGCAGCCCTGGGACAGGGGGCAATGAAAAACTGTTTTTT; CDR3aa: CASSPGTGGNEKLFF
abundance: few; j_gene: TRBJ2-7; d_gene: NA; v_gene: TRBV28; CDR3nt: TGTGCCAGCAGTTTATTGCTCAGGCCCCCCTACGAGCAGTACTTC; CDR3aa: CASSLLLRPPYEQYF
abundance: NA; j_gene: TRBJ2-7; d_gene: TRBD1; v_gene: TRBV4-1; CDR3nt: TGCGCCAGCAGCTCCCGACAGGGGAGGTATGAGCAGTACTTC; CDR3aa: CASSSRQGRYEQYF
abundance: few; j_gene: TRBJ2-6; d_gene: TRBD1; v_gene: TRBV7-3; CDR3nt: TGTGCCAGCAGCGCGACAGGGACTGGGGCCAACGTCCTGACTTTC; CDR3aa: CASSATGTGANVLTF
abundance: NA; j_gene: TRBJ1-1; d_gene: NA; v_gene: TRBV19; CDR3nt: TGTGCCAGTAGTACAAAGGACGGAGAAGCTTTCTTT; CDR3aa: CASSTKDGEAFF
abundance: NA; j_gene: TRBJ2-5; d_gene: NA; v_gene: TRBV19; CDR3nt: TGTGCCAGTGACAGCCCAACTCCGAGGGGCAGGGAAGGGACCCAGTACTTC; CDR3aa: CASDSPTPRGREGTQYF
abundance: NA; j_gene: TRBJ2-3; d_gene: NA; v_gene: TRBV28; CDR3nt: TGTGCCAGCACCGACAGTAAAGTTAGCACAGATACGCAGTATTTT; CDR3aa: CASTDSKVSTDTQYF
abundance: NA; j_gene: TRBJ2-3; d_gene: NA; v_gene: TRBV4-1; CDR3nt: TGCGCCAGCAGCCAAGGAGTCCAACCTAAAGGAGATACGCAGTATTTT; CDR3aa: CASSQGVQPKGDTQYF
abundance: NA; j_gene: TRBJ2-1; d_gene: NA; v_gene: TRBV18; CDR3nt: TGTGCCAGCTCATACAGGGAAGGCGATGAGCAGTTCTTC; CDR3aa: CASSYREGDEQFF
abundance: NA; j_gene: TRBJ2-5; d_gene: NA; v_gene: TRBV9; CDR3nt: TGTGCCAGCAGCGCCGCGGGTGGGGGAGAGACCCAGTACTTC; CDR3aa: CASSAAGGGETQYF
abundance: NA; j_gene: TRBJ2-7; d_gene: NA; v_gene: TRBV9; CDR3nt: TGTGCCAGCAGTCCAGCTATTGGGACCCCTGGTGAGCAGTACTTC; CDR3aa: CASSPAIGTPGEQYF
abundance: NA; j_gene: TRBJ2-1; d_gene: TRBD2; v_gene: TRBV5-1; CDR3nt: TGCGCCAGCAGCTTGGGAGGGACTAGCGGGGGGTATGAGCAGTTCTTC; CDR3aa: CASSLGGTSGGYEQFF
abundance: NA; j_gene: TRBJ2-6; d_gene: TRBD1; v_gene: TRBV29-1; CDR3nt: TGCAGCGTTATGACAGGGTCCCCCTCTGGGGCCAACGTCCTGACTTTC; CDR3aa: CSVMTGSPSGANVLTF
abundance: NA; j_gene: TRBJ1-1; d_gene: NA; v_gene: TRBV2; CDR3nt: TGTGCCACCAAGGGATGGGACAACACTGAAGCTTTCTTT; CDR3aa: CATKGWDNTEAFF
abundance: NA; j_gene: TRBJ1-2; d_gene: TRBD1; v_gene: TRBV6-6; CDR3nt: TGTGCCAGCAGCGAAGAGACAGGGTCGAGTGGCTACACCTTC; CDR3aa: CASSEETGSSGYTF
abundance: few; j_gene: TRBJ1-2; d_gene: NA; v_gene: TRBV7-6; CDR3nt: TGTGCCAGCAGCCCCTCCAGGGGCGGGTATGGCTACACCTTC; CDR3aa: CASSPSRGGYGYTF
abundance: few; j_gene: TRBJ1-5; d_gene: NA; v_gene: TRBV7-8; CDR3nt: TGTGCCAGCAGCTTAAACCAGGGGCCTAGTCAGCCCCAGCATTTT; CDR3aa: CASSLNQGPSQPQHF
abundance: NA; j_gene: TRBJ2-5; d_gene: NA; v_gene: TRBV30; CDR3nt: TGTGCCTGGAGTTTCTCCCAAGAGACCCAGTACTTC; CDR3aa: CAWSFSQETQYF
abundance: NA; j_gene: TRBJ1-4; d_gene: TRBD1; v_gene: TRBV7-6; CDR3nt: TGTGCCAGCAGCTCTGGACAGGCGCCATTTAATGAAAAACTGTTTTTT; CDR3aa: CASSSGQAPFNEKLFF
abundance: NA; j_gene: TRBJ2-2; d_gene: TRBD2; v_gene: TRBV4-1; CDR3nt: TGCGCCAGCAGCCAAGATCTGAGGACTAGTTTAACCGGGGAGCTGTTTTTT; CDR3aa: CASSQDLRTSLTGELFF
abundance: NA; j_gene: TRBJ2-3; d_gene: NA; v_gene: TRBV6-4; CDR3nt: TGTGCCAGCAGTGCAGGCCCCTCCACAGATACGCAGTATTTT; CDR3aa: CASSAGPSTDTQYF
abundance: once; j_gene: TRBJ2-3; d_gene: NA; v_gene: TRBV4-3; CDR3nt: TGCGCCAGCAGCCAGATGTCAGATACGCAGTATTTT; CDR3aa: CASSQMSDTQYF
abundance: few; j_gene: TRBJ2-7; d_gene: NA; v_gene: TRBV7-2; CDR3nt: TGTGCCAGCAGCCGGGGGATAGAGGTTGAAGGCGAGCAGTACTTC; CDR3aa: CASSRGIEVEGEQYF
abundance: NA; j_gene: TRBJ2-1; d_gene: NA; v_gene: TRBV7-2; CDR3nt: TGTGCCAGCAGCTTATGGGGGTCGTCTTACAATGAGCAGTTCTTC; CDR3aa: CASSLWGSSYNEQFF
abundance: NA; j_gene: TRBJ2-7; d_gene: NA; v_gene: TRBV6-1; CDR3nt: TGTGCCAGCAGGTCCATCTACGAGCAGTACTTC; CDR3aa: CASRSIYEQYF
abundance: few; j_gene: TRBJ2-2; d_gene: NA; v_gene: TRBV5-1; CDR3nt: TGCGCCAGCAGCTCTGCAGGATCCACCGGGGAGCTGTTTTTT; CDR3aa: CASSSAGSTGELFF
abundance: NA; j_gene: TRBJ1-5; d_gene: NA; v_gene: TRBV7-2; CDR3nt: TGTGCCAGCAGCTTAACTGGTCCCGGGGGCATCAGGCAGCCCCAGCATTTT; CDR3aa: CASSLTGPGGIRQPQHF
abundance: NA; j_gene: TRBJ1-2; d_gene: NA; v_gene: TRBV7-2; CDR3nt: TGTGCCAGCAGCTTAGCGTCAGGGCCCCCCTATGGCTACACCTTC; CDR3aa: CASSLASGPPYGYTF
abundance: NA; j_gene: TRBJ2-3; d_gene: NA; v_gene: TRBV9; CDR3nt: TGTGCCAGCGGGCCCCTCCGGACAGATACGCAGTATTTT; CDR3aa: CASGPLRTDTQYF
abundance: NA; j_gene: TRBJ2-7; d_gene: NA; v_gene: TRBV5-1; CDR3nt: TGCGCCAGCAGCTTGGAACCGGATTACGAGCAGTACTTC; CDR3aa: CASSLEPDYEQYF
abundance: few; j_gene: TRBJ1-5; d_gene: TRBD1; v_gene: TRBV18; CDR3nt: TGTGCCAGCTCACAGGACAGGACCTGGCCCCAGCATTTT; CDR3aa: CASSQDRTWPQHF
abundance: NA; j_gene: TRBJ2-7; d_gene: TRBD1; v_gene: TRBV10-3; CDR3nt: TGTGCCATCAGTGAATTTGGACAGGGGGCCTACGAGCAGTACTTC; CDR3aa: CAISEFGQGAYEQYF
abundance: NA; j_gene: TRBJ1-6; d_gene: NA; v_gene: TRBV28; CDR3nt: TGTGCCAGCAGTTTATTAGGTTCGGTCGGCGATTCACCCCTCCACTTT; CDR3aa: CASSLLGSVGDSPLHF
abundance: NA; j_gene: TRBJ2-7; d_gene: NA; v_gene: TRBV30; CDR3nt: TGTGCCTGGAGTGTAGAACTTAGCTCCTACGAGCAGTACTTC; CDR3aa: CAWSVELSSYEQYF
abundance: NA; j_gene: TRBJ2-1; d_gene: NA; v_gene: TRBV29-1; CDR3nt: TGCAGCGTTGGGGACGGCTCCTACAATGAGCAGTTCTTC; CDR3aa: CSVGDGSYNEQFF
abundance: NA; j_gene: TRBJ1-4; d_gene: TRBD1; v_gene: TRBV11-3; CDR3nt: TGTGCCAGCAGTTGCCTTTTGGGACAGGGGGCCGGTACTAATGAAAAACTGTTTTTT; CDR3aa: CASSCLLGQGAGTNEKLFF
abundance: NA; j_gene: TRBJ2-3; d_gene: NA; v_gene: TRBV18; CDR3nt: TGTGCCAGCTCACCTGGTTCAGCAGATACGCAGTATTTT; CDR3aa: CASSPGSADTQYF
abundance: NA; j_gene: TRBJ2-2; d_gene: TRBD1; v_gene: TRBV5-1; CDR3nt: TGCGCCAGCAGCTTGACACAGGGGACCACCGGGGAGCTGTTTTTT; CDR3aa: CASSLTQGTTGELFF
abundance: NA; j_gene: TRBJ2-2; d_gene: NA; v_gene: TRBV7-8; CDR3nt: TGTGCCAGCAGCCAAGGGGGAGGGCCGAACACCGGGGAGCTGTTTTTT; CDR3aa: CASSQGGGPNTGELFF
abundance: once; j_gene: TRBJ1-1; d_gene: NA; v_gene: TRBV30; CDR3nt: TGTGCCTGGAGTGTCGGACTTACTAACACTGAAGCTTTCTTT; CDR3aa: CAWSVGLTNTEAFF
abundance: NA; j_gene: TRBJ2-1; d_gene: TRBD2; v_gene: TRBV19; CDR3nt: TGTGCCAGTAGTGGCGGGGGGAGCTCCTACAATGAGCAGTTCTTC; CDR3aa: CASSGGGSSYNEQFF
abundance: NA; j_gene: TRBJ1-4; d_gene: NA; v_gene: TRBV9; CDR3nt: TGTGCCAGCAGCGTAGGAGGAGGGGCCAGTAATGAAAAACTGTTTTTT; CDR3aa: CASSVGGGASNEKLFF